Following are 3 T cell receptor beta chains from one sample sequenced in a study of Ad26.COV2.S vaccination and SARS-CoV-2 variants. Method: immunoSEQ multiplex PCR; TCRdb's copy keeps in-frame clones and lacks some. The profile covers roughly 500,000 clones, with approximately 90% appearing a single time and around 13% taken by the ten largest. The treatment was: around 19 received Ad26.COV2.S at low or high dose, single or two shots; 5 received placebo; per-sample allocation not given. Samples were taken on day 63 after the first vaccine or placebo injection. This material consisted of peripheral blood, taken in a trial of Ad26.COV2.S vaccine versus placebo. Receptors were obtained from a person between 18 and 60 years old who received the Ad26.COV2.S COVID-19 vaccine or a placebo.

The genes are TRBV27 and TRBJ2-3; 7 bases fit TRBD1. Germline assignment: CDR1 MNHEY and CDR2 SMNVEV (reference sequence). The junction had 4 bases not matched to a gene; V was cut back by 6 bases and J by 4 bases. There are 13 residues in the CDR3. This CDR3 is CASRPTGADTQYF. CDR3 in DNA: TGTGCCAGCAGGCCCACAGGGGCAGATACGCAGTATTTT.

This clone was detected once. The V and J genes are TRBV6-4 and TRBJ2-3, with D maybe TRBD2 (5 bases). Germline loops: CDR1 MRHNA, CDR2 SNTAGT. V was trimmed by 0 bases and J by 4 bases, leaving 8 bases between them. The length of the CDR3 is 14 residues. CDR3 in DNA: TGTGCCAGCAGTGACTCCGGGGAAGCAGATACGCAGTATTTT. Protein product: CASSDSGEADTQYF.

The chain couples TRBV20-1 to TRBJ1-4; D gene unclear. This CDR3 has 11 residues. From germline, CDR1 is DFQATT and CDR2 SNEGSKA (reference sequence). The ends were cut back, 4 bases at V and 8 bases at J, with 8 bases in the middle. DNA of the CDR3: TGCAGTGCTACCAGTGACGAAAAACTGTTTTTT. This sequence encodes CSATSDEKLFF.